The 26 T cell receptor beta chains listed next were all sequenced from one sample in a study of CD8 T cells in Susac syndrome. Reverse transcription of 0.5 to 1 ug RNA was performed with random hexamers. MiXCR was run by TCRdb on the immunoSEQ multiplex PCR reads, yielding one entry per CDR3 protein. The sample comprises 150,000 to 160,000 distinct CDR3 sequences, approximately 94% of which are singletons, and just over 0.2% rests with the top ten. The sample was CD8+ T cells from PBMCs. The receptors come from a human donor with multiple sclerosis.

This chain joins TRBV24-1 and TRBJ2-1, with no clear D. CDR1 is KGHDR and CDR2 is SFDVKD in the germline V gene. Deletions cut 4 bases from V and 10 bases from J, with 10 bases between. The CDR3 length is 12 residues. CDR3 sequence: CATSESRNEQFF. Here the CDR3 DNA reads TGTGCCACCAGTGAGAGCAGGAACGAGCAGTTCTTC.

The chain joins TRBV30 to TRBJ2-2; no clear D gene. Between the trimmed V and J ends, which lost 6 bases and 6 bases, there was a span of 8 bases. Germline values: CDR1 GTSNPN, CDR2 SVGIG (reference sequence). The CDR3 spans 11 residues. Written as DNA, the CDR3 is TGTGCCTGCCATGACCCCGGGGAGCTGTTTTTT. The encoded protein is CACHDPGELFF. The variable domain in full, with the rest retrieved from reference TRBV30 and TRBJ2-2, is SQTIHQWPATLVQPVGSPLSLECTVEGTSNPNLYWYRQAAGRGLQLLFYSVGIGQISSEVPQNLSASRPQDRQFILSSKKLLLSDSGFYLCACHDPGELFFGEGSRLTVL.

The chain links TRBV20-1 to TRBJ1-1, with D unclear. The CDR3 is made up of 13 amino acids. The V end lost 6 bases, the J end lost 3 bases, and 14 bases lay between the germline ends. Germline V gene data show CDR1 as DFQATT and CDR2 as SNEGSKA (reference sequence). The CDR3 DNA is TGCAGTGCCCCAAACAGCCCAGACACTGAAGCTTTCTTT. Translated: CSAPNSPDTEAFF.

This CDR3 is CSARTVGGETQYF. CDR3 DNA sequence: TGCAGTGCTAGAACTGTGGGGGGAGAGACCCAGTACTTC. The chain is built from TRBV20-1 and TRBJ2-5; tentative D call: TRBD2 (6 bases). Germline V gene sequence: CDR1 DFQATT, CDR2 SNEGSKA (reference sequence). The CDR3 sequence is 13 residues long. Trimming pared 2 bases from V and 4 bases from J, leaving 11 bases between.

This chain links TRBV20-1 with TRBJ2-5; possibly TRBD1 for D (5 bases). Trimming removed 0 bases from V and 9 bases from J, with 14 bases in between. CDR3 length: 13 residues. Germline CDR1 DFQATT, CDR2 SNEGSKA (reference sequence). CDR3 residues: CSARDQGVWAQYF. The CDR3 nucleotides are TGCAGTGCTAGAGATCAAGGGGTTTGGGCCCAGTACTTC.

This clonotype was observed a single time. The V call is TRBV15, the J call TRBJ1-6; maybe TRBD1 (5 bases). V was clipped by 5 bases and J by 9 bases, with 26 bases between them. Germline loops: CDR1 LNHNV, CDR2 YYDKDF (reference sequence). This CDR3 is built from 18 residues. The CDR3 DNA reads TGTGCCACCAGCCTGGAGAGGAGGGGTAGCCCACTAGGTTCACCCCTCCACTTT. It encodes CATSLERRGSPLGSPLHF.

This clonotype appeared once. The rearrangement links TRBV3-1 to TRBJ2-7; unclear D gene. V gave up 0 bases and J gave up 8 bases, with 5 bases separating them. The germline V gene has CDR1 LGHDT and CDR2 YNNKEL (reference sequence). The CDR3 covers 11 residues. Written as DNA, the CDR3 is TGTGCCAGCAGCCAAGATCGGAAGCAGTACTTC. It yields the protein CASSQDRKQYF.

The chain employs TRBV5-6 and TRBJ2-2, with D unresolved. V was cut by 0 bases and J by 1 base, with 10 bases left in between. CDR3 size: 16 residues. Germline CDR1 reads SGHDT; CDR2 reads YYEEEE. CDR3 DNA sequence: TGTGCCAGCAGCTTGGCGGCAGAATGGAACACCGGGGAGCTGTTTTTT. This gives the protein CASSLAAEWNTGELFF.

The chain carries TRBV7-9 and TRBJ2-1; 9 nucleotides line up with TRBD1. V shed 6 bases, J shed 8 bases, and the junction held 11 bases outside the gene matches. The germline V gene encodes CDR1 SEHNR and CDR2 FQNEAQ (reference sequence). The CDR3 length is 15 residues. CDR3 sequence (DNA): TGTGCCAGCAGTTACCGGGACAGGGTTTTCGATGAGCAGTTCTTC. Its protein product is CASSYRDRVFDEQFF.

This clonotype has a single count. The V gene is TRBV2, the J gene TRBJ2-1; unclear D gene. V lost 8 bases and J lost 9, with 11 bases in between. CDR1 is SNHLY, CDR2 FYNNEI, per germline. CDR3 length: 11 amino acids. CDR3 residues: CASPLEGEQFF. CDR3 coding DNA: TGTGCCAGCCCCCTGGAAGGTGAGCAGTTCTTC.

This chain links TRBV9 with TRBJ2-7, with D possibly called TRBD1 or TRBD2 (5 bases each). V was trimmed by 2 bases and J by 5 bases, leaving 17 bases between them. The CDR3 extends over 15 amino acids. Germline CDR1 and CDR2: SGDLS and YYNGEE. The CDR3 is CASSVGQGFGDEQYF. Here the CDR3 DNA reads TGTGCCAGCAGCGTGGGGCAGGGTTTCGGGGACGAGCAGTACTTC.

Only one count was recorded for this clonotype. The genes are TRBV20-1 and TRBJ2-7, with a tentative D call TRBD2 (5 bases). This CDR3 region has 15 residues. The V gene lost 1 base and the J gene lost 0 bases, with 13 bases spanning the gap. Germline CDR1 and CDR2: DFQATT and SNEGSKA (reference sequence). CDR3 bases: TGCAGTGCTAGAGTAGGAAAGCGGAGCTCCTACGAGCAGTACTTC. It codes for CSARVGKRSSYEQYF.

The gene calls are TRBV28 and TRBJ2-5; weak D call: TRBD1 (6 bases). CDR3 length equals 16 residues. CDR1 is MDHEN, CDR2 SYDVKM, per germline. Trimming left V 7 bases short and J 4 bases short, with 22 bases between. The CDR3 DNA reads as TGTGCCAGCATCCCGCTGGGCAGGGGCGTCCGAGAGACCCAGTACTTC. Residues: CASIPLGRGVRETQYF.

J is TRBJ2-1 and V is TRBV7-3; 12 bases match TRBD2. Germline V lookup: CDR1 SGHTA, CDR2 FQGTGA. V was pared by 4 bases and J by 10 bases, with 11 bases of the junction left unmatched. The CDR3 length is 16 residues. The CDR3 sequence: CASSSRTSGGPKEQFF. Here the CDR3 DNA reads TGTGCCAGCAGCTCAAGAACTAGCGGGGGGCCCAAAGAGCAGTTCTTC.

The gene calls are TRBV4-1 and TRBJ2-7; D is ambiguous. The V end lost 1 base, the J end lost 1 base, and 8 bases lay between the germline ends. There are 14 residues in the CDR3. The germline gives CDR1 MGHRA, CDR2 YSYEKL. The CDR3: CASSQGEQSYEQYF. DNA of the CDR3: TGCGCCAGCAGCCAAGGAGAGCAGTCCTACGAGCAGTACTTC.

The CDR3 loop is CASSLTNSLNYNEQFF. In DNA, the CDR3 is TGTGCCAGCAGCTTAACAAACTCCCTGAACTACAATGAGCAGTTCTTC. The chain carries TRBV7-6 and TRBJ2-1; D call uncertain. Trimming took off 2 bases at V and 3 bases at J, with 14 bases between the two ends. The CDR3 sequence is 16 residues long. The germline CDR1 and CDR2 sequences are SGHVS and FNYEAQ.

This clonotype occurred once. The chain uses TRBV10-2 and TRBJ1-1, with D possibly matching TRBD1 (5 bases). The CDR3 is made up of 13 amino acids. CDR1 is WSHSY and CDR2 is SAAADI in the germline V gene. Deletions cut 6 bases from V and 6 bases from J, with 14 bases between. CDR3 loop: CASRRDSGAEAFF. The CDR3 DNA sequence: TGCGCCAGCAGGCGGGACTCGGGCGCTGAAGCTTTCTTT.

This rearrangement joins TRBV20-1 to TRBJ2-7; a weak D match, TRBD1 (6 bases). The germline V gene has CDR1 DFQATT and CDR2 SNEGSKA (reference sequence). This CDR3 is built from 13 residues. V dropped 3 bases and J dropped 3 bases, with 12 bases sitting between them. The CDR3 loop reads CSASDRSFYEQYF. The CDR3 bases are TGCAGTGCTAGTGACAGGTCCTTCTACGAGCAGTACTTC.

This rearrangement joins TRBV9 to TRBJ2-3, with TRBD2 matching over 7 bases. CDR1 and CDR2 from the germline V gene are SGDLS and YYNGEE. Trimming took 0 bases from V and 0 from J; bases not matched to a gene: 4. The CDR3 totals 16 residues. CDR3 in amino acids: CASSVGSGGSTDTQYF. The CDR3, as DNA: TGTGCCAGCAGCGTAGGGTCGGGGGGTAGCACAGATACGCAGTATTTT.

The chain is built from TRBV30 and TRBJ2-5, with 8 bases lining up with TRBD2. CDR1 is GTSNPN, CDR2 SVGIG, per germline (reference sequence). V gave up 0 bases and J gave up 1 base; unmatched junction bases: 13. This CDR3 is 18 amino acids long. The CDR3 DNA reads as TGTGCCTGGAGTGTACGCTGGGATGGCGGGGGGATCCAAGAGACCCAGTACTTC. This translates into CAWSVRWDGGGIQETQYF.

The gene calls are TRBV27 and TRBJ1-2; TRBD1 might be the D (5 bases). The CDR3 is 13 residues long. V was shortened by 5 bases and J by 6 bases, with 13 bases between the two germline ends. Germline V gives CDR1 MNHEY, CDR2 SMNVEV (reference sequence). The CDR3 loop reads CASSPTGTDGYTF. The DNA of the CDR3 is TGTGCCAGCAGTCCAACGGGGACGGATGGCTACACCTTC.

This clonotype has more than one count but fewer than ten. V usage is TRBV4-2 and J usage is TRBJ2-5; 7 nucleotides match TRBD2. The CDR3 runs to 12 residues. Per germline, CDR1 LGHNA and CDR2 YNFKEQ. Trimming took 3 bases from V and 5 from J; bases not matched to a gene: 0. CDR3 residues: CASSQGGETQYF. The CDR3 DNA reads TGTGCCAGCAGCCAGGGGGGGGAGACCCAGTACTTC.

CDR3 bases: TGTGCCTGGAGTCCCACGACCGGGACAGCCTACCATGGCTACACCTTC. Translation: CAWSPTTGTAYHGYTF. This chain links TRBV30 with TRBJ1-2, with 7 bases fitting TRBD1. V shed 2 bases, J shed 6 bases, and the junction held 15 bases outside the gene matches. This CDR3 is 16 amino acids long. CDR1 is GTSNPN and CDR2 is SVGIG in the germline V gene (reference sequence).

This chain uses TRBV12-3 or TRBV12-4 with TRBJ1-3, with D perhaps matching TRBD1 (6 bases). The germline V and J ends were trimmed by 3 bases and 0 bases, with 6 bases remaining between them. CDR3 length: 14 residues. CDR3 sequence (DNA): TGTGCCAGCAGTTTGACAGGCTCTGGAAACACCATATATTTT. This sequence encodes CASSLTGSGNTIYF.

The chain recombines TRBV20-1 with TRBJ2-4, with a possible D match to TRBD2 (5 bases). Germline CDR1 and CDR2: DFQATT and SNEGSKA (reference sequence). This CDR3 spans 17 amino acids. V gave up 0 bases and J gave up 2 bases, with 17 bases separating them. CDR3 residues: CSARDRRVPKSKNIQYF. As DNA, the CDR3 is TGCAGTGCTAGAGACCGGCGGGTGCCCAAATCCAAAAACATTCAGTACTTC.

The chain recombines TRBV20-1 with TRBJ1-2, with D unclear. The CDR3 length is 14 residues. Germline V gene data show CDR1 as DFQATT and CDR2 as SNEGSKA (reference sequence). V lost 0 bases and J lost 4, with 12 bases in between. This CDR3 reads CSARDRQRIYGYTF. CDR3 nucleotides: TGCAGTGCTAGAGACCGTCAGAGGATCTATGGCTACACCTTC.